These 15 T cell receptor beta chains were sequenced from one sample in a study of blood T cell repertoires in COVID-19. Profiled with immunoSEQ multiplex PCR; TCRdb holds only in-frame clones, not every one. The sample shows fewer than 30,000 clones, roughly 80% of them seen only once. The sequenced sample was peripheral blood. The receptors come from a man in his fifties with active or convalescent COVID-19.

This clone was recorded only once. The junction does not match germline at one end; this may be a read error. This chain uses TRBV7-7 with TRBJ2-2, with TRBD1 matching 7 bases. The CDR3 totals 15 residues. The germline gives CDR1 SSHAT, CDR2 FNYEAQ (reference sequence). CDR3 protein: CASSLGQLNTGELFF. The CDR3 DNA sequence: TGTGCTAGCAGCTTGGGACAGCTGAACACCGGGGAGCTGTTTTTT.

The chain uses TRBV30 and TRBJ2-1; 11 bases match TRBD2. Germline-derived CDR1 and CDR2 are GTSNPN and SVGIG (reference sequence). This CDR3 spans 17 amino acids. Trimming took 2 bases from V and 12 from J; bases not matched to a gene: 18. CDR3 residues: CAWSSRWGLAVKAGQFF. CDR3 bases: TGTGCCTGGAGTTCCAGGTGGGGACTAGCGGTAAAGGCAGGGCAGTTCTTC.

This clone was recorded a few times. The rearrangement joins TRBV2 to TRBJ1-4; TRBD1 might be the D (5 bases). Germline-derived CDR1 and CDR2 are SNHLY and FYNNEI. V lost 10 bases, J lost 5 bases, and 8 bases lay in between. The CDR3 runs to 11 residues. The CDR3 here is CATRQNEKLFF. The CDR3 DNA reads TGTGCCACCAGACAGAATGAAAAACTGTTTTTT.

This CDR3 is CASSLGGGEYYGYTF. The CDR3 DNA follows: TGTGCCAGCAGCTTGGGCGGGGGCGAATACTATGGCTACACCTTC. The genes are TRBV5-5 and TRBJ1-2; tentative D call: TRBD1 (6 bases). Looked up from germline, CDR1 is SGHKS and CDR2 is YYEKEE (reference sequence). V was shortened by 0 bases and J by 3 bases, with 12 bases between the two germline ends. The CDR3 spans 15 residues.

This clone appeared once. The chain uses TRBV7-6 and TRBJ1-4, with D possibly TRBD1 on 6 matching bases. Germline V gives CDR1 SGHVS, CDR2 FNYEAQ. V was clipped by 3 bases and J by 6 bases, with 11 bases between them. The CDR3 extends over 14 amino acids. In nucleotides, the CDR3 is TGTGCCAGCAGCTTGGGACATCGGGATGAAAAACTGTTTTTT. Protein: CASSLGHRDEKLFF.

The CDR3 loop reads CASSGSPQGPFEPQHF. The CDR3 coding sequence is TGCGCCAGCAGTGGGTCGCCCCAGGGCCCTTTCGAGCCCCAGCATTTT. The genes are TRBV10-2 and TRBJ1-5, with TRBD1 as a possible D gene (5 bases). From germline, CDR1 is WSHSY and CDR2 SAAADI. The CDR3 covers 16 residues. The V end lost 4 bases, the J end lost 8 bases, and 21 bases lay between the germline ends.

The CDR3 loop is CASSPSRGGTDTQYF. DNA for the CDR3: TGTGCCAGCTCACCTAGCAGGGGTGGGACAGATACGCAGTATTTT. The chain carries TRBV18 and TRBJ2-3; D might be TRBD1 (6 bases). In germline, CDR1 is KGHSH, CDR2 LQKENI. Trimming removed 3 bases at V and 3 bases at J, with 13 bases between. The CDR3 sequence is 15 residues long. The full variable domain, completed using reference TRBV18 and TRBJ2-3, is NAGVMQNPRHLVRRRGQEARLRCSPMKGHSHVYWYRQLPEEGLKFMVYLQKENIIDESGMPKERFSAEFPKEGPSILRIQQVVRGDSAAYFCASSPSRGGTDTQYFGPGTRLTVL.

The J gene is TRBJ2-4, the V gene TRBV27; D might be TRBD2 (5 bases). Trimming took 6 bases from V and 0 from J, leaving 15 bases between them. This CDR3 has 16 amino acids. Germline V gene sequence: CDR1 MNHEY, CDR2 SMNVEV (reference sequence). CDR3: CASSRTLILAKNIQYF. CDR3 sequence (DNA): TGTGCCAGCAGCCGGACTTTAATTTTAGCCAAAAACATTCAGTACTTC.

This chain connects TRBV11-1 to TRBJ1-1; D is perhaps TRBD1 (6 bases). Germline CDR1 and CDR2: SGHAT and FQDESV (reference sequence). V lost 2 bases to trimming and J lost 5 bases, with 15 bases between them. This CDR3 contains 15 residues. The CDR3 here is CASSLRGYRGTEAFF. In DNA, the CDR3 is TGTGCCAGCAGCTTAAGGGGGTACCGGGGTACTGAAGCTTTCTTT. Based on the CDR3 plus reference TRBV11-1 and TRBJ1-1, the full variable domain is EAEVAQSPRYKITEKSQAVAFWCDPISGHATLYWYRQILGQGPELLVQFQDESVVDDSQLPKDRFSAERLKGVDSTLKIQPAELGDSAMYLCASSLRGYRGTEAFFGQGTRLTVV.

This clone was recorded once. The V call is TRBV28, the J call TRBJ1-4, with 7 nucleotides matching TRBD1. The CDR3 has 14 residues. Germline V gene data show CDR1 as MDHEN and CDR2 as SYDVKM. Trimming removed 5 bases from V and 7 bases from J; junction bases left unmatched: 7. CDR3 region: CASSEQGIGEKLFF. The CDR3 region has the DNA TGTGCCAGCAGTGAACAGGGGATTGGTGAAAAACTGTTTTTT. Complete variable domain (other parts from reference TRBV28 and TRBJ1-4): DVKVTQSSRYLVKRTGEKVFLECVQDMDHENMFWYRQDPGLGLRLIYFSYDVKMKEKGDIPEGYSVSREKKERFSLILESASTNQTSMYLCASSEQGIGEKLFFGSGTQLSVL.

The chain recombines TRBV9 with TRBJ2-3; no clear D gene. This CDR3 has 13 amino acids. The ends were cut back, 6 bases at V and 2 bases at J, with 10 bases in the middle. Germline V lookup: CDR1 SGDLS, CDR2 YYNGEE. The DNA for the CDR3 is TGTGCCAGCACGGGTCCCGACACAGATACGCAGTATTTT. This translates into CASTGPDTDTQYF.

The gene calls are TRBV6-6 and TRBJ1-1; 8 positions match TRBD1. The length of the CDR3 is 14 residues. Trimming at V came to 4 bases and at J to 1 base, leaving 2 bases not matched to a gene. Germline V gives CDR1 MNHNY, CDR2 SVGAGI (reference sequence). The CDR3 nucleotides read TGTGCCAGCAGTTCGGACAGGGAGAACACTGAAGCTTTCTTT. It specifies CASSSDRENTEAFF.

The chain is built from TRBV30 and TRBJ2-3; 10 bases are shared with TRBD2. Trimming cost V 2 bases and J 9 bases; bases outside gene matches: 2. The CDR3 has 12 residues. Germline V CDR1 and CDR2: GTSNPN, SVGIG (reference sequence). The chain's CDR3 is CAWSSSGGTQYF. CDR3 nucleotide sequence: TGTGCCTGGAGTTCTAGCGGGGGAACGCAGTATTTT. Looking up the rest from reference TRBV30 and TRBJ2-3 gives the full variable domain: SQTIHQWPATLVQPVGSPLSLECTVEGTSNPNLYWYRQAAGRGLQLLFYSVGIGQISSEVPQNLSASRPQDRQFILSSKKLLLSDSGFYLCAWSSSGGTQYFGPGTRLTVL.

This chain connects TRBV28 to TRBJ1-4, with 8 bases fitting TRBD1. Germline V lookup: CDR1 MDHEN, CDR2 SYDVKM. Germline trimming cut 7 bases from V and 8 bases from J; bases unmatched to any gene: 6. The CDR3 covers 13 residues. The CDR3, as DNA: TGTGCCAGCAACCCAGGGGGCGTAGAAAAACTGTTTTTT. Its translation: CASNPGGVEKLFF.

The rearrangement joins TRBV10-2 to TRBJ2-7, with 10 bases that match TRBD2. This CDR3 is built from 16 residues. The V gene end was trimmed by 2 bases and the J gene end by 8 bases; junction bases not matched to a gene: 12. CDR1 is WSHSY, CDR2 SAAADI, per germline. The CDR3 region is CASSEEGGLASIKQYF. The CDR3 nucleotides read TGCGCCAGCAGTGAGGAGGGGGGACTAGCGAGTATTAAGCAGTACTTC.